Listed here are 17 T cell receptor beta chains from one sample, sequenced in a study of blood T cell repertoires in COVID-19. Measured with immunoSEQ multiplex PCR; TCRdb has only the in-frame clones, and not every one. The repertoire holds around 250,000 clones, with just over 85% as singletons. Sequencing was carried out using PBMCs or T cells enriched from blood (not recorded which). These receptors were taken from a man aged 18 to 30 who had recovered from COVID-19.

The V gene is TRBV6-4, the J gene TRBJ2-3; TRBD2 agrees at 14 bases. Germline CDR1 MRHNA, CDR2 SNTAGT. This CDR3 has 15 residues. Trimming removed 6 bases from V and 5 bases from J; junction bases left unmatched: 4. The CDR3 region is CASSPGTSGGDTQYF. The CDR3 DNA reads as TGTGCCAGCAGCCCCGGGACTAGCGGGGGAGATACGCAGTATTTT.

The chain uses TRBV5-4 and TRBJ2-7, with a possible D match to TRBD1 (7 bases). The germline V and J ends were trimmed by 4 bases and 1 base, with 15 bases remaining between them. The CDR3 is 15 residues long. Germline values: CDR1 SGHNT, CDR2 YYREEE (reference sequence). The CDR3 DNA reads TGTGCCAGCAGCGAGGCGGGACAGCTATCCTACGAGCAGTACTTC. Translated, it gives CASSEAGQLSYEQYF.

For the CDR3, the DNA is TGTGCCATCGGAGGAGGGGGCCGCTTTTATGAGCAGTTCTTC. Translation gives CAIGGGGRFYEQFF. The chain links TRBV10-3 to TRBJ2-1, with D maybe TRBD1 (7 bases). With 8 bases removed from V and 8 bases from J, the gap between germline ends came to 19 bases. CDR3 length equals 14 residues. Germline V gene lookup returns CDR1 ENHRY and CDR2 SYGVKD.

V is TRBV30 and J is TRBJ1-1; D possibly corresponds to TRBD1 (6 bases). V lost 5 bases to trimming and J lost 4 bases, with 14 bases between them. The length of the CDR3 is 13 residues. CDR1 is GTSNPN and CDR2 is SVGIG in the germline V gene (reference sequence). CDR3 residues: CAWGAKGVTEAFF. CDR3 DNA: TGTGCCTGGGGTGCAAAGGGGGTCACTGAAGCTTTCTTT.

This clone appeared a few times. The rearrangement uses TRBV5-1 and TRBJ2-7; maybe TRBD1 (6 bases). The V and J ends lost 3 bases and 4 bases respectively, with 11 bases between them. The CDR3 totals 13 residues. From germline, CDR1 is SGHRS and CDR2 YFSETQ. CDR3 sequence: CASSSTGKYEQYF. The CDR3, as DNA: TGCGCCAGCAGCTCCACAGGGAAGTACGAGCAGTACTTC.

The rearrangement uses TRBV6-5 and TRBJ2-7; the D is unclear. Germline V gene data show CDR1 as MNHEY and CDR2 as SVGAGI. CDR3 length: 13 residues. V was cut by 2 bases and J by 2 bases, with 7 bases left in between. As DNA, the CDR3 is TGTGCCAGCAGTTACCGAGGTCCCTACGAGCAGTACTTC. Translating it yields CASSYRGPYEQYF.

This clone appeared a few times. The rearrangement joins TRBV5-4 to TRBJ2-2, with 9 bases matching TRBD1. CDR3 length: 16 residues. V lost 0 bases to trimming and J lost 5 bases; unmatched junction nucleotides: 5. The germline V gene has CDR1 SGHNT and CDR2 YYREEE (reference sequence). For the CDR3, the DNA is TGTGCCAGCAGCTTGGATGCGACAGGGGGGACCGGGGAGCTGTTTTTT. It specifies CASSLDATGGTGELFF.

The rearrangement joins TRBV19 to TRBJ1-2; maybe TRBD1 (6 bases). Trimming took 5 bases from V and 2 from J, leaving 9 bases between them. CDR1 and CDR2 (germline): LNHDA, SQIVND (reference sequence). This CDR3 is built from 13 residues. This CDR3 is CASSFGQNYGYTF. For the CDR3, the DNA is TGTGCCAGTAGTTTCGGACAGAACTATGGCTACACCTTC. Looking up the rest from reference TRBV19 and TRBJ1-2 gives the full variable domain: DGGITQSPKYLFRKEGQNVTLSCEQNLNHDAMYWYRQDPGQGLRLIYYSQIVNDFQKGDIAEGYSVSREKKESFPLTVTSAQKNPTAFYLCASSFGQNYGYTFGSGTRLTVV.

The chain uses TRBV27 and TRBJ2-3, with a possible D match to TRBD2 (6 bases). The germline V and J ends were trimmed by 3 bases and 1 base, with 11 bases remaining between them. The CDR3 has 15 amino acids. Germline V gene data show CDR1 as MNHEY and CDR2 as SMNVEV (reference sequence). For the CDR3, the DNA is TGTGCCAGCAGTTTTCGGGGGAAGGGCACAGATACGCAGTATTTT. This translates into CASSFRGKGTDTQYF.

J is TRBJ2-3 and V is TRBV28; 7 bases align to TRBD2. Germline trimming cut 8 bases from V and 6 bases from J; bases unmatched to any gene: 11. Germline lookup yields CDR1 MDHEN and CDR2 SYDVKM. The CDR3 contains 14 residues. CDR3 sequence reads: CASRPGGIADTQYF. Here the CDR3 DNA reads TGTGCCAGCCGTCCGGGGGGAATCGCGGATACGCAGTATTTT.

The V gene is TRBV21-1, the J gene TRBJ2-3; the D call TRBD2 from the table was never checked on the DNA. TRBV21-1 is noted as a pseudogene. This CDR3 has 16 amino acids. DNA of the CDR3: TGTGCCAGCAGCAAAGCTCGGGGGGCGGCGACAGATACGCAGTATTTT. Translating it yields CASSKARGAATDTQYF.

A single count supports this clone. The chain carries TRBV13 and TRBJ2-7; maybe TRBD2 (6 bases). Germline loops: CDR1 PRHDT, CDR2 FYEKMQ (reference sequence). With 6 bases removed from V and 0 bases from J, the gap between germline ends came to 15 bases. This CDR3 comprises 15 residues. Here the CDR3 reads CASSPPSGPSYEQYF. The CDR3 DNA follows: TGTGCCAGCAGTCCTCCCAGCGGGCCCTCCTACGAGCAGTACTTC.

The CDR3 DNA is TGTGCCAGCAGTATTATCCCGGGAGAGCAGTACTTC. It encodes CASSIIPGEQYF. The chain has TRBV12-3 or TRBV12-4 and TRBJ2-7; D perhaps matches TRBD2 (5 bases). Trimming removed 5 bases at V and 7 bases at J, with 12 bases between. The CDR3 has 12 residues.

The chain employs TRBV27 and TRBJ1-3; no reliable D call. CDR1 MNHEY and CDR2 SMNVEV come from the germline V gene (reference sequence). V gave up 0 bases and J gave up 0 bases, with 6 bases separating them. The length of the CDR3 is 15 residues. As DNA, the CDR3 is TGTGCCAGCAGTTTATCCCCAGACTCTGGAAACACCATATATTTT. Its protein product is CASSLSPDSGNTIYF.

The chain recombines TRBV9 with TRBJ2-3; D possibly corresponds to TRBD1 (5 bases). V lost 0 bases and J 0 bases, leaving 5 bases between the germline ends. This CDR3 contains 14 residues. Per germline, CDR1 SGDLS and CDR2 YYNGEE. The CDR3 is CASSVEGSTDTQYF. In DNA form, the CDR3 reads TGTGCCAGCAGCGTAGAGGGGAGCACAGATACGCAGTATTTT.

This chain connects TRBV19 to TRBJ1-6; D call uncertain. CDR3 length: 13 amino acids. Germline CDR1 reads LNHDA; CDR2 reads SQIVND (reference sequence). V was trimmed by 2 bases and J by 3 bases, leaving 2 bases between them. CDR3 DNA sequence: TGTGCCAGTAGTATACACTATAATTCACCCCTCCACTTT. Amino acid sequence: CASSIHYNSPLHF.

CDR3 sequence (DNA): TGTGCCAGCAGCTTCGGGGGGGGTGACAATGAGCAGTTCTTC. This codes for CASSFGGGDNEQFF. The rearrangement uses TRBV11-2 and TRBJ2-1; 8 nucleotides line up with TRBD2. V was clipped by 3 bases and J by 5 bases; unmatched bases: 3. CDR3 length equals 14 residues. Germline values: CDR1 SGHAT, CDR2 FQNNGV. The variable domain in full, completed from reference TRBV11-2 and TRBJ2-1, reads EAGVAQSPRYKIIEKRQSVAFWCNPISGHATLYWYQQILGQGPKLLIQFQNNGVVDDSQLPKDRFSAERLKGVDSTLKIQPAKLEDSAVYLCASSFGGGDNEQFFGPGTRLTVL.